This record covers a single T cell receptor beta chain. Its target is not known. The V gene's germline CDR1 is SGHTA and CDR2 FQGNSA. The CDR3 is 14 residues long. V was clipped by 6 bases and J by 2 bases; unmatched bases: 6. The data derive from a study of a mutant IDH1 vaccine in newly diagnosed glioma. Across the study: Investigators started vaccination 4-6 weeks after radiotherapy alone, or with temozolomide cycles. Study observations and caveats: Alterations occurring in top peripheral T cell clonotypes seemed unrelated to pseudoprogression.

Time point: week 47, end of study. Alongside topical imiquimod, each dose of vaccine comprised 300 ug of mutant IDH1 20-mer peptide. In weeks 1, 3, 5, 7, 11, 15, 19 and 23, patients were vaccinated. In every donor, the tumor was a new WHO grade 3 or 4 IDH1-mutant, ATRX-lost astrocytoma. Some clones are missing from TCRdb's copy, which holds only in-frame ones; the method was immunoSEQ multiplex PCR. The sample includes under 45,000 clones, around 82% of them seen just once. Specimen: PBMCs, collected from a glioma patient whose treatment included an IDH1 peptide vaccine. This rearrangement joins TRBV7-2 to TRBJ1-2, with 7 bases fitting TRBD1. The source of this sequence is a man younger than 30 with glioma. Some clones in this sample may be carry-over from other donors' samples. The chain's CDR3 is CASRPKGQNYGYTF. CDR3 DNA: TGTGCCAGCAGACCCAAGGGACAGAACTATGGCTACACCTTC.